One sample yielded the 21 T cell receptor beta chains listed below, sequenced in a study of response to subunit inactivated influenza vaccine. One entry per CDR3 protein results from TCRdb running MiXCR on the RT-PCR reads. The sample lists some 570,000 distinct CDR3 sequences; approximately 10% were seen once. This same sample was also part of a study on T cells expressing NK-cell markers. That source notes: A 5'RACE template switching approach incorporating UMIs was used to make TCR beta cDNA.

This specimen consisted of PBMCs from blood, obtained on the day of vaccination. Receptors originate from a man between 50 and 59 years old who received an inactivated influenza vaccine.

This clonotype appeared a few times. The chain couples TRBV28 to TRBJ2-7; D call uncertain. CDR3 size: 17 residues. Germline values: CDR1 MDHEN, CDR2 SYDVKM. V shed 1 base and J shed 1 base, with 17 bases lying between them. The CDR3 sequence is CASSLFPRTGLSYEQYF. CDR3 nucleotide sequence: TGTGCCAGCAGTTTATTCCCCCGGACCGGGCTTTCCTACGAGCAGTACTTC.

This sequence joins TRBV5-6 and TRBJ2-5, with 7 bases fitting TRBD1. Per the germline V gene, CDR1 is SGHDT and CDR2 is YYEEEE. Trimming cost V 2 bases and J 3 bases; bases outside gene matches: 4. The CDR3 has 14 residues. The CDR3 reads CASSLFTGEETQYF. In DNA form, the CDR3 reads TGTGCCAGCAGCTTATTTACAGGGGAAGAGACCCAGTACTTC.

This clonotype was counted ten times or more. The rearrangement links TRBV5-1 to TRBJ2-1, with D uncertain. Germline V lookup: CDR1 SGHRS, CDR2 YFSETQ. This CDR3 spans 15 amino acids. V was cut by 0 bases and J by 2 bases, with 9 bases left in between. CDR3: CASSLATTAYNEQFF. CDR3 sequence (DNA): TGCGCCAGCAGCTTGGCGACCACAGCCTACAATGAGCAGTTCTTC.

The CDR3 here is CASSQGSNLGAYEQYF. CDR3 nucleotides: TGTGCCAGCAGCCAGGGGTCAAATTTGGGGGCCTACGAGCAGTACTTC. The rearrangement links TRBV3-1 to TRBJ2-7; possibly TRBD1 or TRBD2 for D (5 bases each). Trimming removed 3 bases from V and 2 bases from J, with 17 bases in between. This CDR3 has 16 residues. Germline loops: CDR1 LGHDT, CDR2 YNNKEL (reference sequence).

This clonotype has more than one count but fewer than ten. CDR3 DNA sequence: TGTGCCAGCTCACCGCTGACGGTGAACACCGGGGAGCTGTTTTTT. Translation: CASSPLTVNTGELFF. This sequence joins TRBV18 and TRBJ2-2; D unresolved. CDR3 length equals 15 residues. CDR1 is KGHSH and CDR2 is LQKENI in the germline V gene. V shed 3 bases and J shed 1 base, with 9 bases lying between them.

This clonotype was picked up a small number of times. The J gene is TRBJ1-6, the V gene TRBV12-3 or TRBV12-4; D is unclear. Trimming removed 7 bases at V and 4 bases at J, with 11 bases between. This CDR3 has 14 amino acids. DNA for the CDR3: TGTGCCAGCACCCAAGGTCGTTATAATTCACCCCTCCACTTT. Translating gives CASTQGRYNSPLHF.

CDR3: CASSQGSTVQETQYF. The CDR3 region has the DNA TGCGCCAGCAGCCAAGGCAGCACAGTACAAGAGACCCAGTACTTC. This chain connects TRBV4-1 to TRBJ2-5; no firm D call. The CDR3 contains 15 residues. The V end lost 1 base, the J end lost 2 bases, and 11 bases lay between the germline ends. Germline loops: CDR1 MGHRA, CDR2 YSYEKL.

The CDR3 DNA follows: TGTGCCAGCAGTCCAAGAACAGGGGCGGGCTCCTACGAGCAGTACTTC. Protein product: CASSPRTGAGSYEQYF. The V call is TRBV11-2, the J call TRBJ2-7, with TRBD1 matching over 7 bases. V gave up 6 bases and J gave up 0 bases; unmatched junction bases: 11. The CDR3 covers 16 residues. The germline V gene encodes CDR1 SGHAT and CDR2 FQNNGV.

This clonotype has at least ten counts. The chain links TRBV6-2 or TRBV6-3 to TRBJ2-7; 9 nucleotides align to TRBD1. Losses at the gene ends were 0 bases for V and 6 bases for J; bases not matched to a gene: 12. Germline lookup yields CDR1 MNHEY and CDR2 SVGEGT. The CDR3 spans 17 residues. The CDR3 spells CASSYSTSGTGSREQYF. In DNA, the CDR3 is TGTGCCAGCAGTTACTCGACGTCCGGGACAGGGAGTCGCGAGCAGTACTTC.

V and J are TRBV2 and TRBJ2-1; D might be TRBD1 (6 bases). The CDR3 contains 20 residues. Germline V gene lookup returns CDR1 SNHLY and CDR2 FYNNEI. V was pared by 1 base and J by 6 bases, with 28 bases between. In nucleotides, the CDR3 is TGTGCCAGCAGTGAAGAAGGGGACATAACGCTGGGTAGCTCGGGCAATGAGCAGTTCTTC. It encodes CASSEEGDITLGSSGNEQFF.

J is TRBJ2-7 and V is TRBV12-3 or TRBV12-4, with a tentative D call TRBD1 (6 bases). The V and J ends lost 5 bases and 0 bases respectively, with 11 bases between them. The length of the CDR3 is 14 residues. CDR3 DNA sequence: TGTGCCAGCAGTCTCTCGGGACACTCCTACGAGCAGTACTTC. Protein product: CASSLSGHSYEQYF.

In this sample, this clonotype turned up a few times. The chain recombines TRBV15 with TRBJ2-5; no clear D. V shed 6 bases and J shed 2 bases, with 16 bases lying between them. CDR3 length: 15 residues. Germline loops: CDR1 LNHNV, CDR2 YYDKDF (reference sequence). CDR3 coding DNA: TGTGCCACCAGGGCGGCTTCCGGCATACAAGAGACCCAGTACTTC. Translating gives CATRAASGIQETQYF.

This clonotype was picked up many times. V usage is TRBV20-1 and J usage is TRBJ1-5, with D possibly TRBD1 on 5 matching bases. Germline loops: CDR1 DFQATT, CDR2 SNEGSKA (reference sequence). V was cut by 1 base and J by 3 bases, with 13 bases left in between. The CDR3 consists of 15 residues. CDR3 region: CSARAPDRSNQPQHF. The CDR3 DNA sequence: TGCAGTGCTAGAGCCCCAGACAGATCCAATCAGCCCCAGCATTTT.

V gene TRBV3-1 combines with J gene TRBJ2-7; 8 nucleotides agree with TRBD1. The germline V gene has CDR1 LGHDT and CDR2 YNNKEL (reference sequence). After removal of 2 bases from V and 4 bases from J, the junction contained 7 bases not matched to a gene. The CDR3 is made up of 15 amino acids. Here the CDR3 DNA reads TGTGCCAGCAGCCAAACGTATACAGGGGGTTACGAGCAGTACTTC. Protein: CASSQTYTGGYEQYF.

The chain recombines TRBV9 with TRBJ2-3; D gene ambiguous. Trimming took 0 bases from V and 4 from J, leaving 6 bases between them. The length of the CDR3 is 13 residues. Germline values: CDR1 SGDLS, CDR2 YYNGEE. CDR3 sequence reads: CASSVGVADTQYF. DNA for the CDR3: TGTGCCAGCAGCGTAGGAGTGGCAGATACGCAGTATTTT.

The chain carries TRBV21-1 and TRBJ2-7; the D call TRBD2 from the table was never checked on the DNA. TRBV21-1 is recorded as a pseudogene. The length of the CDR3 is 16 residues. CDR3 in amino acids: CASSTRGTSGIYEQYF. The CDR3 DNA is TGTGCCAGCAGCACCCGGGGGACTAGCGGGATCTACGAGCAGTACTTC.

This clonotype occurred a few times. This sequence joins TRBV9 and TRBJ2-1, with TRBD2 matching over 13 bases. This CDR3 region has 15 residues. V dropped 7 bases and J dropped 6; count of bases not matched to a gene: 7. The germline V gene encodes CDR1 SGDLS and CDR2 YYNGEE. The CDR3 here is CASGLTSGGANEQFF. In nucleotides, the CDR3 is TGTGCCAGCGGGCTTACTAGCGGGGGGGCCAATGAGCAGTTCTTC.

This clonotype was observed a few times. The CDR3 DNA reads as TGTGCCAGCAGCTTAGGGCACAGTTCAGATACGCAGTATTTT. Amino acid sequence: CASSLGHSSDTQYF. The chain has TRBV7-2 and TRBJ2-3; D is unclear. The CDR3 runs 14 residues. Trimming took 1 base from V and 4 from J, leaving 9 bases between them. Germline V gene lookup returns CDR1 SGHTA and CDR2 FQGNSA.

The sample holds a few counts of this clonotype. V gene TRBV6-2 or TRBV6-3 combines with J gene TRBJ2-7; D is perhaps TRBD1 or TRBD2 (5 bases each). Trimming stripped 4 bases from V and 2 bases from J, with 24 bases between. Germline values: CDR1 MNHEY, CDR2 SVGEGT. The CDR3 is made up of 18 amino acids. CDR3 region: CASSWGAGSLLKTYEQYF. CDR3 nucleotides: TGTGCCAGCAGTTGGGGAGCAGGGAGTTTGCTTAAAACCTACGAGCAGTACTTC.

The chain recombines TRBV30 with TRBJ2-3; 9 bases are a match to TRBD1. This CDR3 comprises 16 residues. CDR1 and CDR2 (germline): GTSNPN, SVGIG (reference sequence). V lost 0 bases to trimming and J lost 4 bases; unmatched junction nucleotides: 8. In DNA, the CDR3 is TGTGCCTGGAGTGTAGGTGGAACAGGGGGCGCAGATACGCAGTATTTT. Translation gives CAWSVGGTGGADTQYF.

J is TRBJ2-1 and V is TRBV7-2; TRBD2 matches 11 bases. Germline values: CDR1 SGHTA, CDR2 FQGNSA. The V gene end was trimmed by 5 bases and the J gene end by 6 bases; junction bases not matched to a gene: 12. The CDR3 covers 17 residues. Here the CDR3 reads CASSKTAGTSGANEQFF. The CDR3, as DNA: TGTGCCAGCAGCAAAACAGCCGGGACTAGCGGAGCCAATGAGCAGTTCTTC.